This T cell receptor (beta chain) was found in a study of blood T cell repertoires in COVID-19. Study-level background: The origin of the acute and convalescent COVID-19 samples was the United States, Italy and Spain.

The CDR3 is 14 amino acids. Trimming took 3 bases from V and 3 from J, leaving 11 bases between them. Germline V gene sequence: CDR1 MNHNS, CDR2 SASEGT. In the original workflow: Amplifying reference gene primers gave estimates of nucleated cell counts. Measured with immunoSEQ multiplex PCR; TCRdb has only the in-frame clones, and not every one. V and J calls and clone size are as listed in that table; D and trimming were resolved from the DNA. Of roughly 120,000 clones listed, less than 75% are singletons. This TCR came from a human donor with acute or convalescent COVID-19. The donor label of this sample is uncertain. The specimen was peripheral blood. V usage is TRBV6-1 and J usage is TRBJ1-1; weak D call: TRBD1 (6 bases). CDR3 residues: CASSDRGFDTEAFF. In nucleotides, the CDR3 is TGTGCCAGCAGTGACAGGGGATTTGACACTGAAGCTTTCTTT.